The present entry profiles one T cell receptor (beta chain) with its context. Its antigen is unknown. The junction and the germline gene differ at one end; a read error may be behind it. The germline gives CDR1 MNHEY, CDR2 SMNVEV (reference sequence). The CDR3 is 14 amino acids. This sample stems from a study of T cell repertoires in cytomegalovirus infection. About the research overall: Shared public TCR beta signatures pointed to both CMV infection and a matching HLA type.

Overall study findings and caveats: There were HLA-C-restricted CMV-specific TCR beta clonotypes dominating the ex vivo response. Cumulative public TCR beta family frequency identified CMV carriers with the relevant HLA.

TCRdb recomputed calls from the reads with MiXCR, one row per CDR3 protein. The repertoire holds about 450,000 distinct CDR3 sequences, around 32% seen once, with roughly 15% in the top ten. This receptor was identified in a human donor in good health (CMV status not recorded). Some clones in this sample may be carry-over from other donors' samples. Sequencing was carried out using PBMCs. The gene calls are TRBV27 and TRBJ1-2; D is possibly TRBD1 (5 bases). The CDR3 sequence is CATSSDGALYGYTF. The CDR3, as DNA: TGTGCCACCAGTTCAGACGGGGCCCTCTATGGCTACACCTTC.